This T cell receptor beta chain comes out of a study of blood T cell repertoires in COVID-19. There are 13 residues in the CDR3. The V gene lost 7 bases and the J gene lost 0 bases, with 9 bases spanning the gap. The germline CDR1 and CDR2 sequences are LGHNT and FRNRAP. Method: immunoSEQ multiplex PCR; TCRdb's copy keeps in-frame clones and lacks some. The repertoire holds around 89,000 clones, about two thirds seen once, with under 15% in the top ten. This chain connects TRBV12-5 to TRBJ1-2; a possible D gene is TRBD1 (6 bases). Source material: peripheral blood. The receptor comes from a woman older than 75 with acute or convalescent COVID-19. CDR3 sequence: CASVRTANYGYTF. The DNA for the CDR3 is TGTGCTAGTGTTCGGACAGCTAACTATGGCTACACCTTC.